This T cell receptor (beta chain) originates from a study of regulatory T cells in long-lasting Graves disease (dated by TCRdb to 2020 to 2023). Describing the broader study: To count as having persistent Graves' disease, a patient had to have received antithyroid drug treatment for over 5 years with TSH receptor autoantibodies remaining persistently positive. On average, persistent Graves' disease patients in the clinical cohort had been on antithyroid drugs for roughly 11 years. A total of roughly 35 samples underwent TCR sequencing: about 13 from persistent and around 20 from newly diagnosed Graves' disease patients. Patients with persistent Graves' disease were compared with patients with newly diagnosed Graves' disease using TCR sequencing and RNA sequencing of peripheral blood. The study was registered as a clinical trial and conducted in China. The full study reports these points: TRBV28, TRBJ1-2 and TRBJ2-5 were preferentially used in persistent disease, while TRBV20-1 and TRBJ2-1 were favored in newly diagnosed disease. Compared with newly diagnosed patients, persistent Graves' disease patients had lower TCR Shannon entropy and fewer highly expanded clones, which suggests clonal expansion. Sequencing and analysis were limited to the TCR beta chain. Because the primary lesion, thyroid tissue, could not be accessed, the study looked at peripheral blood alone. As a limitation, the authors acknowledged that the small sample size may reduce accuracy. A larger number of public clonotypes was shared among persistent patients (fewer than 3,000) than among newly diagnosed patients (around 870).

This clonotype occurred many times. The antigen it binds to is not known. No qualities accompany the bases; no much larger clone lies one base away. The CDR3 starts with the cysteine, ends with the phenylalanine, and has 13 residues. This entry keeps only the CDR3 DNA: 39 bases, framed from base 1. CDR1 and CDR2 were assigned from the germline V gene (reference sequence) as SEHNR and FQNEAQ. The V and J ends are trimmed by 3 bases and 2 bases, leaving 8 bases between them. Reading the label with the study, this specimen's time point is: persistent/refractory GD, antithyroid drugs over 5 years with positive TRAb. For both TCR sequencing and RNA sequencing, RNA was extracted from PBMCs in TRIzol. The diagnosis of Graves' disease followed American Thyroid Association guidelines. Patients were recruited from an endocrinology department in Xi'an, China. Each patient gave around 9 milliliters of peripheral blood, collected in an EDTA anticoagulant tube. Ficoll Paque Plus density gradient separation was used to isolate PBMCs, and no further T cell sorting was performed. An Agilent 2100 Bioanalyzer and agarose gel were used to check RNA quality, while a NanoDrop 2000 measured RNA concentration.

Library construction relied on multiplex PCR. Instrument used: Illumina HiSeq 4000. TCR beta libraries were built with iRepertoire HTBI primers and Arm-PCR amplification of CDR3 regions. Before sequencing, the PCR products went through gel purification. As for the original processing: A total of roughly 58 TRBV and approximately 13 TRBJ segments were identified across samples and were used for gene usage analysis of CDR3 amino acid clonotypes. COPE and FqMerger were used to merge the filtered high-quality paired reads into contigs. BLAST was used to align contigs to IMGT TRBV, TRBD and TRBJ reference genes, and CDR3 was defined according to IMGT. Clonotypes above 0.1% frequency were classified as highly expanded clones. Repertoire diversity was measured by Shannon entropy, and V-J evenness by the Gini coefficient. Public clonotypes were defined as clonotypes shared by more than one individual. TCRdb reworked the public reads: Q25 trimming with fastp, MiXCR clone assembly, productive beta chains retained. A single entry per CDR3 protein holds the most common genes and DNA from its merged rows. These V and J calls derive from TCRdb rather than the authors' analysis. The sample table holds roughly 400,000 distinct CDR3 sequences, of which around 20% were seen once. Less than 25% of the sample is held by the ten biggest clonotypes.

The sequence came from a female donor with Graves disease. The sequencing used peripheral blood mononuclear cells (PBMCs), collected when the disease was refractory, from a patient treated with antithyroid drugs. The chain was built from TRBV7-9 and TRBJ2-7, with the D assignment possibly TRBD1 or TRBD2, given 5 matching bases for each. The DNA sequence follows: TGTGCCAGCAGCTTCCGGGACGCCTACGAGCAGTACTTC. Translated, this gives CASSFRDAYEQYF. The CDR3, completed at both ends by the reference TRBV7-9 and TRBJ2-7 genes, gives the full variable domain DTGVSQNPRHKITKRGQNVTFRCDPISEHNRLYWYRQTLGQGPEFLTYFQNEAQLEKSRLLSDRFSAERPKGSFSTLEIQRTEQGDSAMYLCASSFRDAYEQYFGPGTRLTVT.